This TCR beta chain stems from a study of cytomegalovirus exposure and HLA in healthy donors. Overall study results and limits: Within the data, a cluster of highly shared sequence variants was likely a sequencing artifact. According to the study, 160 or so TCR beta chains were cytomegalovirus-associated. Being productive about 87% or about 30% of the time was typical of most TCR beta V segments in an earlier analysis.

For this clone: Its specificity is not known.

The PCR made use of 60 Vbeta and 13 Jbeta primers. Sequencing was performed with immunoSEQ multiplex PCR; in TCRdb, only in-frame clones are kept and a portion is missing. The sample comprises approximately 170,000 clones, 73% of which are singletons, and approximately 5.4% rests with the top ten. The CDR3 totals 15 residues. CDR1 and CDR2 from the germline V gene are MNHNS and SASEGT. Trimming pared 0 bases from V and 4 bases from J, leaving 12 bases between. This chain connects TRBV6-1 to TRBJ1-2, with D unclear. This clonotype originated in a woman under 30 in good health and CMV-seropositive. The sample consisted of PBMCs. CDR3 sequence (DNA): TGTGCCAGCAGTGAAGCGGCAAGTTCTTTCTATGGCTACACCTTC. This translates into CASSEAASSFYGYTF.